This T cell receptor (beta chain) was obtained from a study of a mutant IDH1 vaccine in newly diagnosed glioma. Turning to the study itself: Pretreatment consisted of radiotherapy, temozolomide, or both, with most receiving both.

Points from the study as a whole: Among all patients, vaccine-induced immune responses occurred in over 80%. The authors found pseudoprogression apparently unrelated to changes in top peripheral T cell clonotypes.

The sample's time point: baseline, week 1 (first vaccination visit). Treatment noted: pre-vaccination baseline after standard-of-care therapy. Astrocytomas that were new, WHO grade 3 or 4, IDH1-mutant and ATRX-lost were present in the donors. The CDR3 runs to 19 residues. Trimming removed 3 bases from V and 0 bases from J, with 21 bases in between. Germline V gene lookup returns CDR1 MNHNS and CDR2 SASEGT. Details on this clone: The antigen is not known.

TCRdb keeps only in-frame clones here, not all; method: immunoSEQ multiplex PCR. The table has roughly 35,000 clones, 70% to 90% seen once. The receptor comes from a woman in her 40s with glioma. The sample here was PBMCs, taken from a glioma patient treated with radiotherapy, temozolomide or both. The rearrangement joins TRBV6-1 to TRBJ1-3; D gene unclear. The CDR3 reads CASSDLDSHRWDSGNTIYF. The CDR3 DNA sequence: TGTGCCAGCAGTGATTTGGATAGCCATAGGTGGGACTCTGGAAACACCATATATTTT.